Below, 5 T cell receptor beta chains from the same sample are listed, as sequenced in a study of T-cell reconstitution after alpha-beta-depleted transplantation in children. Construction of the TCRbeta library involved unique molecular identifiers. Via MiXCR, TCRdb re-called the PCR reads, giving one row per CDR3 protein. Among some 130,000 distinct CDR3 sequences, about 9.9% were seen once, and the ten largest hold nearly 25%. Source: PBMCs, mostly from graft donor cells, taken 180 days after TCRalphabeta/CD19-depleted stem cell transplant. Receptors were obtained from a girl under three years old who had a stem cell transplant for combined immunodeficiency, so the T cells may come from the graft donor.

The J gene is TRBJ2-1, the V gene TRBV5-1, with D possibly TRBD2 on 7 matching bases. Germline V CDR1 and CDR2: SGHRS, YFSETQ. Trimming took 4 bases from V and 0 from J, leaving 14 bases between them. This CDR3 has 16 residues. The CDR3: CASSKGGALSYNEQFF. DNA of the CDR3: TGCGCCAGCAGCAAGGGGGGGGCACTCTCCTACAATGAGCAGTTCTTC.

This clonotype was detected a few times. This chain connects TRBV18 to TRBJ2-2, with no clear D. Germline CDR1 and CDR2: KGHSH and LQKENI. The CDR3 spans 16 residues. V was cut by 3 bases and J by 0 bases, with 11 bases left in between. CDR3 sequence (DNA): TGTGCCAGCTCACCTTCTACCCGTTCGAACACCGGGGAGCTGTTTTTT. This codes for CASSPSTRSNTGELFF.

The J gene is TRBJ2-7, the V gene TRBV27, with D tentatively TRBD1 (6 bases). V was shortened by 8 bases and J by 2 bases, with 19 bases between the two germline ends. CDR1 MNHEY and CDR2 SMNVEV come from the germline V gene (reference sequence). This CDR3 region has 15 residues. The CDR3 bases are TGTGCCAGCTTGATCCGGGCAGGGGTCCCCTACGAGCAGTACTTC. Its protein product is CASLIRAGVPYEQYF.

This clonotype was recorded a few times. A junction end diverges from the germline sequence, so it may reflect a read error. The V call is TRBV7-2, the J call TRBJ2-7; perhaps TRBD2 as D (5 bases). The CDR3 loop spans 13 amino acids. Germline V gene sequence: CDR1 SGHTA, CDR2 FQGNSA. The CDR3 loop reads CASSPPGGWEHYF. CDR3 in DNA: TGTGCCAGCAGCCCCCCGGGTGGGTGGGAGCATTACTTC.

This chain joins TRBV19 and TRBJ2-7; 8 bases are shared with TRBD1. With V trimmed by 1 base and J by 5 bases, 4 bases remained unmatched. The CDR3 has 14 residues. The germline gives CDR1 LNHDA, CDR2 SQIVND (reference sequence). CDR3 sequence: CASSIGGTGDEQYF. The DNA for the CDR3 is TGTGCCAGTAGTATAGGCGGGACAGGTGACGAGCAGTACTTC.